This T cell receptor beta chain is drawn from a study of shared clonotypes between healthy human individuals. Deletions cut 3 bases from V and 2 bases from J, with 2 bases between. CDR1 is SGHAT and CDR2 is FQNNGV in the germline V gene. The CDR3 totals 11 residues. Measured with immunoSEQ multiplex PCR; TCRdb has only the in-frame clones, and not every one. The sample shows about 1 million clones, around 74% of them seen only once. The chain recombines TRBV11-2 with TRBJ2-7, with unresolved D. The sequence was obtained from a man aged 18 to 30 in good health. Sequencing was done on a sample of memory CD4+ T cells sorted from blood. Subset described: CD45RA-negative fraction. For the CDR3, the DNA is TGTGCCAGCAGCTTCACCTACGAGCAGTACTTC. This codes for CASSFTYEQYF.